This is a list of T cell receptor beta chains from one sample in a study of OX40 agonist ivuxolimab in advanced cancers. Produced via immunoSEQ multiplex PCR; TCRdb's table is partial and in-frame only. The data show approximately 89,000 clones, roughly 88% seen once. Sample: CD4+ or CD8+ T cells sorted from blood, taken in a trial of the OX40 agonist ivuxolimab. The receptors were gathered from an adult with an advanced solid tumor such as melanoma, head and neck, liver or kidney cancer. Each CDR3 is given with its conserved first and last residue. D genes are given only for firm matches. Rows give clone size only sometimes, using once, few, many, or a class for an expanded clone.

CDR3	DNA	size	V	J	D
CASSLIGAYNEQFF	TGTGCCAGCAGCTTGATAGGGGCGTACAATGAGCAGTTCTTC	NA	TRBV11-2	TRBJ2-1	NA
CASSDGPKGGIQYF	TGTGCCAGCAGTGACGGTCCGAAAGGGGGCATTCAGTACTTC	NA	TRBV6-1	TRBJ2-4	NA
CASSSPGQANYGYTF	TGTGCCAGCAGCTCCCCAGGCCAAGCTAACTATGGCTACACCTTC	NA	TRBV5-4	TRBJ1-2	NA
CASSPRTSGTYEQYF	TGTGCCAGCAGCCCGAGGACTAGCGGAACCTACGAGCAGTACTTC	NA	TRBV7-2	TRBJ2-7	TRBD2
CASGLQSLKGVNTEAFF	TGTGCTAGTGGTTTGCAAAGCCTCAAAGGGGTGAACACTGAAGCTTTCTTT	few	TRBV12-5	TRBJ1-1	NA
CASSLVAGAWGEQYF	TGTGCCAGCAGCTTAGTAGCGGGAGCCTGGGGGGAGCAGTACTTC	NA	TRBV7-2	TRBJ2-7	TRBD2
CASSQRFGPYEQYF	TGTGCCAGCAGCCAACGCTTTGGTCCCTACGAGCAGTACTTC	NA	TRBV4-2	TRBJ2-7	NA
CASSPPGTRRGTGQYF	TGTGCCAGCAGTCCTCCCGGGACCCGGCGGGGGACCGGCCAGTACTTC	NA	TRBV28	TRBJ2-7	TRBD2
CASSLGRRETGELFF	TGTGCCAGCAGCTTGGGGAGGCGGGAGACCGGGGAGCTGTTTTTT	NA	TRBV7-2	TRBJ2-2	TRBD2
CASRRGYTEAFF	TGTGCCAGCAGGAGGGGGTACACTGAAGCTTTCTTT	few	TRBV28	TRBJ1-1	NA
CASSPPNGEVYGYTF	TGTGCCAGCAGCCCACCAAATGGGGAGGTATATGGCTACACCTTC	NA	TRBV6-5	TRBJ1-2	NA
CASSGLAGPYEQYF	TGTGCCAGCAGTGGACTAGCGGGGCCGTACGAGCAGTACTTC	NA	TRBV6-1	TRBJ2-7	TRBD2
CASSLGAGGSGETQYF	TGCGCCAGCAGCTTGGGCGCGGGGGGCTCAGGGGAGACCCAGTACTTC	NA	TRBV5-1	TRBJ2-5	TRBD2
CASSIAGDFYGYTF	TGTGCCAGTAGTATAGCGGGAGATTTCTATGGCTACACCTTC	NA	TRBV19	TRBJ1-2	NA
CASSLLAGELTGELFF	TGCGCCAGCAGCTTACTAGCGGGAGAGCTCACCGGGGAGCTGTTTTTT	NA	TRBV5-1	TRBJ2-2	TRBD2
CASSPPLRHRDTQYF	TGTGCCAGCAGCCCCCCGTTACGGCACCGAGATACGCAGTATTTT	NA	TRBV21-1	TRBJ2-3	NA
CASSSPGQGTYEQYF	TGCGCCAGCAGCTCCCCGGGACAGGGAACGTACGAGCAGTACTTC	NA	TRBV5-1	TRBJ2-7	TRBD1
CASSAQREQYF	TGTGCCAGCAGCGCTCAGAGGGAGCAGTACTTC	NA	TRBV7-2	TRBJ2-7	NA
CASSPQRGAVGGHEQYF	TGTGCCAGCAGCCCCCAGAGGGGGGCAGTGGGGGGTCACGAGCAGTACTTC	NA	TRBV4-2	TRBJ2-7	NA
CASSLGTPEADTQYF	TGTGCCAGCAGCTTAGGTACGCCGGAGGCAGATACGCAGTATTTT	NA	TRBV7-2	TRBJ2-3	NA
CASTRYNEQFF	TGTGCCAGCACTCGCTACAATGAGCAGTTCTTC	NA	TRBV2	TRBJ2-1	NA
CASSQAYQNTEAFF	TGTGCCAGCAGCCAAGCCTACCAAAACACTGAAGCTTTCTTT	few	TRBV14	TRBJ1-1	NA
CASSPRRNQPQHF	TGTGCCAGCAGCCCCCGGCGCAATCAGCCCCAGCATTTT	once	TRBV6-6	TRBJ1-5	NA
CASSRREGIGTDTQYF	TGTGCCAGTAGTAGGAGGGAGGGGATCGGCACAGATACGCAGTATTTT	NA	TRBV19	TRBJ2-3	TRBD2
CAKSTRPTYEQYF	TGTGCCAAATCGACGCGTCCGACCTACGAGCAGTACTTC	few	TRBV7-2	TRBJ2-7	NA
CASSPGTTSYEQYF	TGTGCCAGCAGCCCCGGGACTACATCCTACGAGCAGTACTTC	NA	TRBV9	TRBJ2-7	TRBD2
CASSLGGYNQPQHF	TGCGCCAGCAGCTTGGGGGGGTACAATCAGCCCCAGCATTTT	few	TRBV5-1	TRBJ1-5	NA
CARVSTLYGGHTIYF	TGTGCCAGAGTTTCAACACTTTACGGAGGGCACACCATATATTTT	NA	TRBV7-3	TRBJ1-3	NA
CASSQARAGLNLDTQYF	TGCGCCAGCAGCCAAGCCCGGGCAGGCTTAAATCTTGATACGCAGTATTTT	once	TRBV4-3	TRBJ2-3	NA
CASSLMGFHSYEQYF	TGCGCCAGCAGCTTGATGGGGTTTCACTCCTACGAGCAGTACTTC	NA	TRBV5-1	TRBJ2-7	NA
CASSVGLIAGVAEQYF	TGTGCCAGCAGCGTAGGGTTAATAGCGGGAGTAGCCGAGCAGTACTTC	NA	TRBV9	TRBJ2-7	TRBD2
CASSTPAGGWTGELFF	TGTGCCAGCAGCACCCCAGCGGGAGGTTGGACCGGGGAGCTGTTTTTT	NA	TRBV7-2	TRBJ2-2	TRBD2
CASSNRRRADSYNEQFF	TGTGCCAGCAGCAACCGTCGGCGGGCCGACTCCTACAATGAGCAGTTCTTC	NA	TRBV21-1	TRBJ2-1	NA
CASLRTPGVTEAFF	TGTGCCAGCCTCCGGACCCCTGGAGTAACTGAAGCTTTCTTT	NA	TRBV28	TRBJ1-1	NA
CASSLEYEQYF	TGCGCCAGCAGCTTGGAGTACGAGCAGTACTTC	few	TRBV5-1	TRBJ2-7	NA
CASSTESGRTGELFF	TGTGCCAGCAGTACAGAAAGTGGGCGGACCGGGGAGCTGTTTTTT	few	TRBV6-5	TRBJ2-2	NA
CASSPARPGTMNTGELFF	TGTGCCAGCTCACCGGCGCGACCGGGGACAATGAACACCGGGGAGCTGTTTTTT	NA	TRBV18	TRBJ2-2	NA
CASSLGTGHSPLHF	TGTGCCAGCAGCCTGGGGACAGGGCATTCACCCCTCCACTTT	NA	TRBV7-2	TRBJ1-6	TRBD1
CASSRGGSYGYTF	TGTGCCAGCAGCCGAGGGGGCAGCTATGGCTACACCTTC	few	TRBV7-9	TRBJ1-2	TRBD1
CASGTEGGDTQYF	TGTGCCAGCGGGACCGAGGGGGGAGATACGCAGTATTTT	NA	TRBV19	TRBJ2-3	NA
CATSRPLGTDTQYF	TGTGCCACCAGCAGACCCTTGGGGACAGATACGCAGTATTTT	NA	TRBV15	TRBJ2-3	NA
CASSRADGDEGYTF	TGTGCCAGCAGCCGGGCGGACGGGGATGAGGGCTACACCTTC	few	TRBV4-2	TRBJ1-2	NA
CASRSGLASSEQYF	TGTGCCAGCAGATCGGGACTAGCTTCTTCGGAGCAGTACTTC	once	TRBV28	TRBJ2-7	TRBD2
CASSLDSSGRAFSDTQYF	TGTGCCAGCAGCTTAGATTCTAGCGGGAGGGCCTTTTCAGATACGCAGTATTTT	once	TRBV7-2	TRBJ2-3	TRBD2
CSVSGTSGFTDTQYF	TGCAGCGTCTCCGGGACTAGCGGATTCACAGATACGCAGTATTTT	NA	TRBV29-1	TRBJ2-3	TRBD2
CASNPRTGLRTGELFF	TGTGCCAGTAATCCCAGAACAGGGCTAAGAACCGGGGAGCTGTTTTTT	NA	TRBV19	TRBJ2-2	NA
CASSFRTNEKLFF	TGTGCCAGCAGCTTCCGGACTAATGAAAAACTGTTTTTT	NA	TRBV28	TRBJ1-4	NA
CASSPPGASGYEQYF	TGTGCCAGCAGTCCCCCGGGAGCCTCGGGGTACGAGCAGTACTTC	NA	TRBV28	TRBJ2-7	NA
CASSPYNEQFF	TGTGCCAGCAGTCCCTACAATGAGCAGTTCTTC	NA	TRBV28	TRBJ2-1	NA